These 25 T cell receptor beta chains were sequenced from one sample in a study of blood T cells in healthy people across ages. PCR was performed a second time for about 6 to 12 cycles using a sample-barcoded 5' primer and a J-beta primer mix. TCRdb passed the 5' RACE reads through MiXCR, listing each CDR3 protein once. The repertoire consists of 790,000 or so distinct CDR3 sequences, with roughly 46% occurring once and the leading ten covering 15% to 20%. Source material: blood. These receptors came from an elderly man in good health.

With respect to this clonotype: A much more abundant neighbour one base away suggests this may be a read error. This chain joins TRBV5-6 and TRBJ2-7; 8 nucleotides line up with TRBD1. Matching the DNA end better, TRBJ2-4 makes the J call doubtful. The V gene's germline CDR1 is SGHDT and CDR2 YYEEEE. This CDR3 spans 15 amino acids. The CDR3 coding sequence is TGTGCCAGCGGCAAACTGGACAGGGCTAAAAACATTCAGTACTTC. Protein product: CASGKLDRAKNIQYF.

This clonotype was observed a single time. The CDR3 DNA follows: TGTGCCAGCGGCGGACTAGCGGGAGCCCAAGAGACCCAGTACTTC. It is translated as CASGGLAGAQETQYF. This chain links TRBV2 with TRBJ2-5; 13 nucleotides align to TRBD2. Germline trimming cut 8 bases from V and 1 base from J; bases unmatched to any gene: 4. This CDR3 spans 15 amino acids. Germline CDR1 and CDR2: SNHLY and FYNNEI.

In this sample, this clonotype turned up a few times. This chain uses TRBV2 with TRBJ1-5; 10 nucleotides align to TRBD1. V lost 5 bases and J lost 7; bases outside the gene matches: 5. This CDR3 comprises 14 residues. CDR1 is SNHLY and CDR2 is FYNNEI in the germline V gene. CDR3 nucleotide sequence: TGTGCCAGCAGTCGACAGGGGGCCAAGCAGCCCCAGCATTTT. Encoded protein: CASSRQGAKQPQHF.

The chain carries TRBV5-4 and TRBJ2-7; 7 bases fit TRBD1. Germline CDR1 and CDR2: SGHNT and YYREEE (reference sequence). This CDR3 contains 15 residues. J lost 7 bases, V lost 0 bases, and 10 bases had no gene match. The CDR3 loop is CASSLVGGQYNEQYF. The CDR3, as DNA: TGTGCCAGCAGCTTGGTAGGGGGCCAATACAATGAGCAGTACTTC.

This clonotype was seen just once. The V call is TRBV20-1, the J call TRBJ2-1, with D tentatively TRBD1 (7 bases). With 6 bases removed from V and 0 bases from J, the gap between germline ends came to 12 bases. The CDR3 runs 14 residues. From germline, CDR1 is DFQATT and CDR2 SNEGSKA (reference sequence). The CDR3 bases are TGCAGTGCCCAGGGGGGCGACTCCTACAATGAGCAGTTCTTC. This encodes CSAQGGDSYNEQFF.

This clonotype has more than one count but fewer than ten. This chain uses TRBV29-1 with TRBJ2-7; a weak D match, TRBD1 (6 bases). Trimming left V 5 bases short and J 0 bases short, with 11 bases between. Germline values: CDR1 SQVTM, CDR2 ANQGSEA. This CDR3 region has 13 residues. The CDR3 coding sequence is TGCAGCGTTAAAAAACAGGGCTCCTACGAGCAGTACTTC. It translates to CSVKKQGSYEQYF.

Only a few counts were recorded for this clonotype. V usage is TRBV6-5 and J usage is TRBJ2-7; 8 nucleotides line up with TRBD1. V lost 2 bases, J lost 2 bases, and 5 bases stayed unmatched. The CDR3 has 15 residues. From germline, CDR1 is MNHEY and CDR2 SVGAGI. The CDR3 nucleotides are TGTGCCAGCAGTTACGGGGACAGGCAAACCTACGAGCAGTACTTC. Amino acids: CASSYGDRQTYEQYF.

This sequence joins TRBV10-3 and TRBJ2-7, with D uncertain. The germline CDR1 and CDR2 sequences are ENHRY and SYGVKD. The CDR3 runs 13 residues. Trimming cost V 2 bases and J 4 bases, with 9 bases left between them. DNA of the CDR3: TGTGCCATCAGTGAGGGGCAGAAGTACGAGCAGTACTTC. This gives the protein CAISEGQKYEQYF.

This clonotype has a count of ten or more. The chain couples TRBV5-1 to TRBJ2-3; D unclear. Germline-derived CDR1 and CDR2 are SGHRS and YFSETQ. The CDR3 sequence is 13 residues long. With 4 bases removed from V and 5 bases from J, the gap between germline ends came to 11 bases. The chain's CDR3 is CASSPPTGDTQYF. The CDR3 bases are TGCGCCAGCAGCCCGCCGACTGGAGATACGCAGTATTTT. Full variable domain (missing parts from reference TRBV5-1 and TRBJ2-3): KAGVTQTPRYLIKTRGQQVTLSCSPISGHRSVSWYQQTPGQGLQFLFEYFSETQRNKGNFPGRFSGRQFSNSRSEMNVSTLELGDSALYLCASSPPTGDTQYFGPGTRLTVL.

CDR3 protein: CSVEETGREQYF. CDR3 DNA sequence: TGCAGCGTTGAAGAGACAGGGAGGGAGCAGTACTTC. This chain links TRBV29-1 with TRBJ2-5; the D call may be TRBD1 or TRBD2 (7 bases each). V lost 0 bases and J 11 bases, leaving 13 bases between the germline ends. Per the germline V gene, CDR1 is SQVTM and CDR2 is ANQGSEA. This CDR3 spans 12 amino acids.

The chain employs TRBV4-2 and TRBJ2-1, with 10 bases aligning to TRBD2. V trimming: 1 base; J trimming: 3 bases; junction bases outside the gene matches: 3. The CDR3 extends over 16 amino acids. Germline V gene lookup returns CDR1 LGHNA and CDR2 YNFKEQ. CDR3 sequence (DNA): TGTGCCAGCAGCCAAGCCGGGACTAGCGTCTACAATGAGCAGTTCTTC. It yields the protein CASSQAGTSVYNEQFF.

This clonotype has just a few counts. The CDR3 here is CASSQDLARGRSQYF. The CDR3 DNA reads as TGTGCCAGCAGCCAAGATCTCGCCCGCGGTAGGTCCCAGTACTTC. The chain uses TRBV3-1 and TRBJ2-5, with unresolved D. CDR3 length equals 15 residues. V dropped 0 bases and J dropped 9 bases, with 17 bases sitting between them. CDR1 is LGHDT and CDR2 is YNNKEL in the germline V gene (reference sequence).

CDR3 region: CASSRTVNSYNEQFF. The CDR3 nucleotides are TGTGCCAGCAGCCGGACAGTGAATTCCTACAATGAGCAGTTCTTC. This chain joins TRBV5-8 and TRBJ2-1; D is perhaps TRBD1 (6 bases). V was shortened by 4 bases and J by 1 base, with 12 bases between the two germline ends. CDR1 SGHTS and CDR2 YDEGEE come from the germline V gene. The CDR3 spans 15 residues.

This clonotype turned up a few times. The chain combines TRBV25-1 with TRBJ2-5, with D perhaps TRBD2 (5 bases). The CDR3 covers 15 residues. The V end was cut by 5 bases, the J end by 0 bases, with 13 bases between. Germline V gene lookup returns CDR1 MGHDK and CDR2 SYGVNS. This chain's CDR3 is CASSSTSQYQETQYF. The CDR3 DNA is TGTGCCAGCAGTTCAACTAGTCAATACCAAGAGACCCAGTACTTC.

The rearrangement joins TRBV7-2 to TRBJ2-6, with D uncertain. Trimming took 2 bases from V and 0 from J, leaving 8 bases between them. The CDR3 consists of 16 residues. The germline V gene encodes CDR1 SGHTA and CDR2 FQGNSA. The CDR3 here is CASSLIKISGANVLTF. DNA of the CDR3: TGTGCCAGCAGCTTAATAAAGATCTCTGGGGCCAACGTCCTGACTTTC.

The chain recombines TRBV4-1 with TRBJ1-4; TRBD1 agrees at 7 bases. From germline, CDR1 is MGHRA and CDR2 YSYEKL. After removal of 1 base from V and 4 bases from J, the junction contained 3 bases not matched to a gene. The CDR3 extends over 15 amino acids. This CDR3 is CASSQGRGLNEKLFF. CDR3 DNA: TGCGCCAGCAGCCAAGGGAGGGGGCTTAATGAAAAACTGTTTTTT.

The genes are TRBV5-1 and TRBJ2-7; the D gene is possibly TRBD1 (6 bases). Looked up from germline, CDR1 is SGHRS and CDR2 is YFSETQ. With 0 bases removed from V and 7 bases from J, the gap between germline ends came to 20 bases. The CDR3 is 16 amino acids. The CDR3 nucleotides read TGCGCCAGCAGCTTGGCGCAGGGGAACTCCTACAATGAGCAGTACTTC. It translates to CASSLAQGNSYNEQYF.

V usage is TRBV6-2 or TRBV6-3 and J usage is TRBJ1-6; D is undetermined. Germline V lookup: CDR1 MNHEY, CDR2 SVGEGT. V was pared by 6 bases and J by 10 bases, with 10 bases between. There are 12 residues in the CDR3. The CDR3 protein is CASRKLSSPLHF. The CDR3 DNA reads as TGTGCCAGCAGGAAGCTCAGCTCACCCCTCCACTTT.

As for this clonotype: It is likely a read error, because the conserved phenylalanine at the end of the CDR3 is missing. The CDR3 coding sequence is TGTGCCAGCAGCCGGGGCCTTAGCAATCAGCCCCAGCATCTT. Protein product: CASSRGLSNQPQHL. This chain connects TRBV3-1 to TRBJ1-5; D may be TRBD1 (5 bases). Deletions cut 4 bases from V and 0 bases from J, with 7 bases between. Germline lookup yields CDR1 LGHDT and CDR2 YNNKEL (reference sequence). CDR3 length: 14 residues.

This clonotype showed up just a few times. In nucleotides, the CDR3 is TGCAGCGTTGTTGGCACCTACGAGCAGTACTTC. Amino acids: CSVVGTYEQYF. V is TRBV29-1 and J is TRBJ2-7; D gene uncertain. V lost 4 bases and J lost 2, with 6 bases in between. This CDR3 has 11 residues. Germline V gene data show CDR1 as SQVTM and CDR2 as ANQGSEA.

The V gene is TRBV7-2, the J gene TRBJ2-6; D gene unclear. V was trimmed by 1 base and J by 0 bases, leaving 10 bases between them. The CDR3 runs to 17 residues. Per germline, CDR1 SGHTA and CDR2 FQGNSA. CDR3 amino acids: CASSLDHSYSGANVLTF. The CDR3 DNA follows: TGTGCCAGCAGCTTAGACCACTCGTACTCTGGGGCCAACGTCCTGACTTTC.

This clonotype was seen a few times. This chain connects TRBV7-9 to TRBJ2-7; 9 bases agree with TRBD1. V shed 2 bases and J 6 bases; nucleotides not matched to a gene: 5. This CDR3 spans 14 amino acids. Germline-derived CDR1 and CDR2 are SEHNR and FQNEAQ (reference sequence). Here the CDR3 reads CASSLRDRASEQYF. CDR3 DNA sequence: TGTGCCAGCAGCTTAAGGGACAGGGCCTCCGAGCAGTACTTC.

This clonotype has a handful of counts. J is TRBJ1-1 and V is TRBV12-3 or TRBV12-4; 8 nucleotides match TRBD1. Losses at the gene ends were 6 bases for V and 3 bases for J; bases not matched to a gene: 9. CDR3 length equals 15 residues. CDR3 region: CASSPGQGLDTEAFF. CDR3 nucleotide sequence: TGTGCCAGCAGCCCTGGACAGGGACTCGACACTGAAGCTTTCTTT.

With respect to this clonotype: This may arise from a read error, as a much more abundant clone is one base away. J is TRBJ2-1 and V is TRBV28; 8 positions agree with TRBD2. The J call is doubtful: the DNA matches TRBJ2-7 better. Germline assignment: CDR1 MDHEN and CDR2 SYDVKM. This CDR3 has 13 residues. The CDR3 sequence is CATTSGTYNEQYF. For the CDR3, the DNA is TGTGCCACCACTAGCGGAACCTACAATGAGCAGTACTTC.

The chain uses TRBV12-3 or TRBV12-4 and TRBJ2-4; 7 nucleotides agree with TRBD1. The CDR3 has 13 amino acids. The ends lost 5 bases at V and 11 bases at J; junction bases unmatched: 9. This CDR3 is CASSQRQGMFQYF. CDR3 in DNA: TGTGCCAGCAGTCAAAGACAGGGAATGTTTCAGTACTTC.